This TCR beta chain was identified in a study of Ad26.COV2.S vaccination and SARS-CoV-2 variants. Across the whole study: The authors gave Ad26.COV2.S intramuscularly, either once or twice 56 days apart.

Using immunoSEQ multiplex PCR, the repertoire was profiled, and TCRdb retains in-frame clones only, with some absent. Among hundreds of thousands of clones listed, roughly nine tenths were seen once. Study-wide findings and caveats: TCR breadth and depth estimates may have understated total T cell responses.

V lost 4 bases, J lost 3 bases, and 13 bases lay in between. Germline CDR1 is SGHRS and CDR2 is YFSETQ. This CDR3 contains 14 residues. The treatment: approximately 18 received Ad26.COV2.S at low or high dose, single or two shots; several received placebo; per-sample allocation not given. Samples analyzed were those drawn on day 63 after the first vaccine or placebo injection. This person who donated was an adult of 18-55 years in Boston. As regards this clone: The antigen remains unidentified.

This chain uses TRBV5-1 with TRBJ1-1; D call uncertain. The source material was peripheral blood, sampled in a trial of Ad26.COV2.S vaccine versus placebo. The origin of this receptor is a person between 18 and 59 years old who received the Ad26.COV2.S COVID-19 vaccine or a placebo. In DNA, the CDR3 is TGCGCCAGCAGCGTGGAACTCCGGGACACTGAAGCTTTCTTT. Amino acid sequence: CASSVELRDTEAFF.